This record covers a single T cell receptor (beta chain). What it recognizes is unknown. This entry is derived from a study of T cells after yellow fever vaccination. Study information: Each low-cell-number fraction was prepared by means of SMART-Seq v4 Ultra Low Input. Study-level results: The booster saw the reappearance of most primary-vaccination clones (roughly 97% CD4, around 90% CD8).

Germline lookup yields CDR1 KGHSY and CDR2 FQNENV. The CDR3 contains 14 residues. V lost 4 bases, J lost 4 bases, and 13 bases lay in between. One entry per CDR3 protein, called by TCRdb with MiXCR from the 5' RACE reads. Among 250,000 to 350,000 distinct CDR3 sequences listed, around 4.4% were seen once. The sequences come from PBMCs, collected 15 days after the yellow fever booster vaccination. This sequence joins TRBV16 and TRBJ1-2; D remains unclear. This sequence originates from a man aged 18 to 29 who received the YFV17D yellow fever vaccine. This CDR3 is CASSPSEQSYGYTF. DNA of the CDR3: TGTGCCAGCAGCCCCTCCGAACAATCCTATGGCTACACCTTC.